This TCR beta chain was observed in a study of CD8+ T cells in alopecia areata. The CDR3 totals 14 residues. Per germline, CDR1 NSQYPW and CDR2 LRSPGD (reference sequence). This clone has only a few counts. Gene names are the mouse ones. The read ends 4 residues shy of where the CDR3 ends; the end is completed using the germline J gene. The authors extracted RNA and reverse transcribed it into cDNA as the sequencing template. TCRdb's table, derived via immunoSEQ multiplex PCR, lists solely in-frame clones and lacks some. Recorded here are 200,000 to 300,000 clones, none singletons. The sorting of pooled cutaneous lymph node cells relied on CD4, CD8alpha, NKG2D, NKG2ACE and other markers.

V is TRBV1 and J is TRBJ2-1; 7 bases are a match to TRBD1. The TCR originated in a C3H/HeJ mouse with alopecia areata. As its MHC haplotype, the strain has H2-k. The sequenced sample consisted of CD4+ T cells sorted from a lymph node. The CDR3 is CTCSAAQGEAEQFF. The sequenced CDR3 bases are TGCACCTGCAGTGCAGCCCAGGGGGAAGCT.